A selection of T cell receptor beta chains follows, all from one sample in a study of blood T cell repertoires in COVID-19. TCRdb keeps only in-frame clones here, not all; method: immunoSEQ multiplex PCR. This table holds about 65,000 clones, around 93% found once. The sequenced material came from peripheral blood. The receptor set was obtained from a man between 65 and 85 years old with active COVID-19. Each CDR3 is given with its conserved first and last residue. Fields, in order: CDR3 length, J gene, D gene, clone size, V gene, CDR3 protein, CDR3 DNA. The D gene is left open where the match is weak. Not all rows give a size; the values are once, few, many and, for expanded clones, a class.

CDR3 length: 15
J gene: TRBJ2-5
D gene: TRBD1
clone size: NA
V gene: TRBV11-2
CDR3 protein: CASSFLGTDQETQYF
CDR3 DNA: TGTGCCAGCAGCTTCCTCGGGACAGACCAAGAGACCCAGTACTTC

CDR3 length: 13
J gene: TRBJ2-7
D gene: TRBD2
clone size: NA
V gene: TRBV6-2/TRBV6-3
CDR3 protein: CASSYWTSREQYF
CDR3 DNA: TGTGCCAGCAGTTACTGGACTAGCCGCGAGCAGTACTTC

CDR3 length: 15
J gene: TRBJ2-6
D gene: NA
clone size: once
V gene: TRBV7-3
CDR3 protein: CASSQTVSGANVLTF
CDR3 DNA: TGTGCCAGCAGCCAGACAGTATCCGGGGCCAACGTCCTGACTTTC

CDR3 length: 15
J gene: TRBJ1-1
D gene: NA
clone size: NA
V gene: TRBV7-9
CDR3 protein: CASSLVPGTGTEAFF
CDR3 DNA: TGTGCCAGCAGCTTAGTCCCAGGAACCGGCACTGAAGCTTTCTTT

CDR3 length: 11
J gene: TRBJ2-3
D gene: NA
clone size: NA
V gene: TRBV29-1
CDR3 protein: CSVEGDNTQYF
CDR3 DNA: TGCAGCGTTGAAGGGGACAATACGCAGTATTTT

CDR3 length: 10
J gene: TRBJ1-4
D gene: NA
clone size: NA
V gene: TRBV19
CDR3 protein: CARTQAPVPF
CDR3 DNA: TGTGCCAGGACACAAGCTCCGGTTCCCTTT

CDR3 length: 14
J gene: TRBJ2-7
D gene: TRBD1
clone size: NA
V gene: TRBV5-1
CDR3 protein: CASSLGQGPYEQYF
CDR3 DNA: TGCGCCAGCAGCCTGGGACAGGGCCCCTACGAGCAGTACTTC

CDR3 length: 12
J gene: TRBJ1-4
D gene: NA
clone size: once
V gene: TRBV29-1
CDR3 protein: CSVGAGNGELFF
CDR3 DNA: TGCAGCGTTGGCGCAGGGAATGGGGAACTGTTTTTT

CDR3 length: 16
J gene: TRBJ2-7
D gene: TRBD1
clone size: NA
V gene: TRBV6-5
CDR3 protein: CASSYSGQAPSYEQYF
CDR3 DNA: TGTGCCAGCAGTTACTCGGGACAGGCGCCGTCCTACGAGCAGTACTTC

CDR3 length: 13
J gene: TRBJ1-1
D gene: NA
clone size: NA
V gene: TRBV7-9
CDR3 protein: CASRLTENTEAFF
CDR3 DNA: TGTGCCAGCAGGCTAACAGAGAACACTGAAGCTTTCTTT

CDR3 length: 17
J gene: TRBJ2-3
D gene: TRBD2
clone size: once
V gene: TRBV5-1
CDR3 protein: CASSSLRGSGGTDTQYF
CDR3 DNA: TGCGCCAGCAGCTCTCTTAGGGGTAGCGGGGGCACAGATACGCAGTATTTT

CDR3 length: 15
J gene: TRBJ1-4
D gene: TRBD1
clone size: NA
V gene: TRBV9
CDR3 protein: CASSVGQGANEKLFF
CDR3 DNA: TGTGCCAGCAGCGTGGGACAGGGGGCGAATGAAAAACTGTTTTTT

CDR3 length: 15
J gene: TRBJ2-3
D gene: NA
clone size: once
V gene: TRBV29-1
CDR3 protein: CSVDGHPLGTDTQYF
CDR3 DNA: TGCAGCGTTGATGGACACCCTTTAGGCACAGATACGCAGTATTTT

CDR3 length: 13
J gene: TRBJ1-5
D gene: NA
clone size: NA
V gene: TRBV19
CDR3 protein: CASSRQGGQPQHF
CDR3 DNA: TGTGCCAGTAGTCGACAAGGGGGACAGCCCCAGCATTTT

CDR3 length: 14
J gene: TRBJ2-3
D gene: TRBD2
clone size: few
V gene: TRBV25-1
CDR3 protein: CATQLAGDTDTQYF
CDR3 DNA: TGTGCCACCCAACTAGCGGGGGACACAGATACGCAGTATTTT

CDR3 length: 14
J gene: TRBJ2-7
D gene: TRBD2
clone size: NA
V gene: TRBV29-1
CDR3 protein: CSVGGAGGSYEQYF
CDR3 DNA: TGCAGCGTTGGGGGTGCGGGGGGCTCCTACGAGCAGTACTTC

CDR3 length: 19
J gene: TRBJ2-4
D gene: NA
clone size: NA
V gene: TRBV6-1
CDR3 protein: CASSEAGTPIHIAKNIQYF
CDR3 DNA: TGTGCCAGCAGTGAAGCCGGGACTCCCATACACATAGCCAAAAACATTCAGTACTTC

CDR3 length: 11
J gene: TRBJ2-4
D gene: TRBD1
clone size: NA
V gene: TRBV6-4
CDR3 protein: CASRQGDIQYF
CDR3 DNA: TGTGCCAGCAGACAGGGGGACATTCAGTACTTC

CDR3 length: 12
J gene: TRBJ1-2
D gene: TRBD1
clone size: NA
V gene: TRBV19
CDR3 protein: CASKDRATGYTF
CDR3 DNA: TGTGCCAGTAAAGACAGGGCCACTGGCTACACCTTC

CDR3 length: 17
J gene: TRBJ1-5
D gene: TRBD1
clone size: NA
V gene: TRBV7-8
CDR3 protein: CASSLGVTGGWNQPQHF
CDR3 DNA: TGTGCCAGCAGCTTAGGGGTTACAGGGGGGTGGAATCAGCCCCAGCATTTT

CDR3 length: 14
J gene: TRBJ2-5
D gene: TRBD2
clone size: once
V gene: TRBV7-2
CDR3 protein: CASSATRGGIHQYF
CDR3 DNA: TGTGCCAGCAGCGCAACCCGGGGGGGGATTCACCAGTACTTC

CDR3 length: 15
J gene: TRBJ1-6
D gene: NA
clone size: once
V gene: TRBV9
CDR3 protein: CASSSWGQGNSPLHF
CDR3 DNA: TGTGCCAGCAGCTCCTGGGGTCAGGGTAATTCACCCCTCCACTTT

CDR3 length: 14
J gene: TRBJ2-2
D gene: TRBD1
clone size: NA
V gene: TRBV5-1
CDR3 protein: CASSIGQGTGELFF
CDR3 DNA: TGCGCCAGCAGCATAGGACAGGGGACCGGGGAGCTGTTTTTT

CDR3 length: 14
J gene: TRBJ1-2
D gene: NA
clone size: NA
V gene: TRBV6-2/TRBV6-3
CDR3 protein: CASSLDGGGYGYTF
CDR3 DNA: TGTGCCAGCAGTCTCGACGGGGGAGGCTATGGCTACACCTTC

CDR3 length: 18
J gene: TRBJ2-5
D gene: NA
clone size: NA
V gene: TRBV3-1/TRBV3-2
CDR3 protein: CASSQAQIWATNRETQYF
CDR3 DNA: TGTGCCAGCAGCCAAGCACAGATTTGGGCTACCAATAGGGAGACCCAGTACTTC

CDR3 length: 14
J gene: TRBJ2-3
D gene: TRBD2
clone size: NA
V gene: TRBV19
CDR3 protein: CASRPSGTTDTQYF
CDR3 DNA: TGTGCCAGTAGACCTAGCGGGACCACAGATACGCAGTATTTT

CDR3 length: 17
J gene: TRBJ2-5
D gene: TRBD2
clone size: NA
V gene: TRBV11-2
CDR3 protein: CASSLDRSGGALETQYF
CDR3 DNA: TGTGCCAGCAGCTTAGATCGGAGCGGGGGGGCTTTAGAGACCCAGTACTTC

CDR3 length: 16
J gene: TRBJ2-7
D gene: NA
clone size: NA
V gene: TRBV13
CDR3 protein: CASSSRRGRTSGEQYF
CDR3 DNA: TGTGCCAGCAGCTCACGCAGAGGGCGGACCTCCGGCGAGCAGTACTTC

CDR3 length: 13
J gene: TRBJ1-2
D gene: NA
clone size: NA
V gene: TRBV14
CDR3 protein: CASSQNGNYGYTF
CDR3 DNA: TGTGCCAGCAGCCAGAACGGGAACTATGGCTACACCTTC

CDR3 length: 15
J gene: TRBJ2-3
D gene: TRBD1
clone size: NA
V gene: TRBV6-1
CDR3 protein: CASSEGQGITDTQYF
CDR3 DNA: TGTGCCAGCAGTGAGGGACAGGGTATCACAGATACGCAGTATTTT

CDR3 length: 18
J gene: TRBJ1-1
D gene: TRBD1
clone size: NA
V gene: TRBV5-1
CDR3 protein: CASSLRAPGQGMNTEAFF
CDR3 DNA: TGCGCCAGCAGCTTGCGCGCGCCGGGACAGGGGATGAACACTGAAGCTTTCTTT

CDR3 length: 14
J gene: TRBJ2-5
D gene: NA
clone size: NA
V gene: TRBV11-3
CDR3 protein: CASSLSGVRETQYF
CDR3 DNA: TGTGCCAGCAGCTTATCGGGGGTGCGGGAGACCCAGTACTTC

CDR3 length: 15
J gene: TRBJ2-5
D gene: NA
clone size: NA
V gene: TRBV2
CDR3 protein: CASSDGTLGGETQYF
CDR3 DNA: TGTGCCAGCAGTGACGGGACCCTCGGGGGAGAGACCCAGTACTTC

CDR3 length: 17
J gene: TRBJ2-2
D gene: NA
clone size: once
V gene: TRBV18
CDR3 protein: CASSPRGEDRYTGELFF
CDR3 DNA: TGTGCCAGCTCACCTAGGGGCGAGGACAGATACACCGGGGAGCTGTTTTTT

CDR3 length: 13
J gene: TRBJ1-4
D gene: NA
clone size: NA
V gene: TRBV12-3/TRBV12-4
CDR3 protein: CATRKGANEKLFF
CDR3 DNA: TGTGCCACCCGGAAAGGGGCTAATGAAAAACTGTTTTTT

CDR3 length: 16
J gene: TRBJ2-5
D gene: NA
clone size: NA
V gene: TRBV6-6
CDR3 protein: CASSRPWADIQETQYF
CDR3 DNA: TGTGCCAGCAGCCGGCCGTGGGCGGACATACAAGAGACCCAGTACTTC

CDR3 length: 14
J gene: TRBJ2-1
D gene: TRBD2
clone size: NA
V gene: TRBV29-1
CDR3 protein: CSAQLAGGYNEQFF
CDR3 DNA: TGCAGCGCTCAACTAGCGGGGGGTTACAATGAGCAGTTCTTC

CDR3 length: 11
J gene: TRBJ1-4
D gene: NA
clone size: NA
V gene: TRBV19
CDR3 protein: CASTLNEKLFF
CDR3 DNA: TGTGCCAGTACCCTTAATGAAAAACTGTTTTTT

CDR3 length: 16
J gene: TRBJ2-2
D gene: TRBD2
clone size: once
V gene: TRBV5-1
CDR3 protein: CASSFLSGGNTGELFF
CDR3 DNA: TGCGCCAGCAGCTTCCTTAGCGGGGGGAACACCGGGGAGCTGTTTTTT

CDR3 length: 15
J gene: TRBJ2-1
D gene: TRBD2
clone size: NA
V gene: TRBV18
CDR3 protein: CASSPRRGGQDEQFF
CDR3 DNA: TGTGCCAGCTCACCACGTCGGGGGGGGCAAGATGAGCAGTTCTTC

CDR3 length: 14
J gene: TRBJ2-3
D gene: TRBD2
clone size: NA
V gene: TRBV5-4
CDR3 protein: CASSSGTSEDTQYF
CDR3 DNA: TGTGCCAGCAGCTCCGGGACTAGCGAGGATACGCAGTATTTT

CDR3 length: 14
J gene: TRBJ2-2
D gene: NA
clone size: NA
V gene: TRBV10-3
CDR3 protein: CAISLATPTGELFF
CDR3 DNA: TGTGCCATCAGTCTAGCCACCCCCACCGGGGAGCTGTTTTTT

CDR3 length: 13
J gene: TRBJ1-1
D gene: NA
clone size: NA
V gene: TRBV20-1
CDR3 protein: CSASWQGWAEAFF
CDR3 DNA: TGCAGTGCTAGTTGGCAGGGTTGGGCTGAAGCTTTCTTT

CDR3 length: 17
J gene: TRBJ2-6
D gene: TRBD1
clone size: NA
V gene: TRBV9
CDR3 protein: CASSVFRTGTGANVLTF
CDR3 DNA: TGTGCCAGCAGCGTATTTCGGACAGGTACTGGGGCCAACGTCCTGACTTTC

CDR3 length: 13
J gene: TRBJ2-5
D gene: NA
clone size: NA
V gene: TRBV5-6
CDR3 protein: CASAGSGVWTQYF
CDR3 DNA: TGTGCCAGCGCCGGGTCGGGGGTTTGGACCCAGTACTTC

CDR3 length: 17
J gene: TRBJ2-1
D gene: TRBD1
clone size: NA
V gene: TRBV4-1
CDR3 protein: CASSQAGTASSYNEQFF
CDR3 DNA: TGCGCCAGCAGCCAAGCCGGGACAGCTAGCTCCTACAATGAGCAGTTCTTC

CDR3 length: 19
J gene: TRBJ1-3
D gene: NA
clone size: NA
V gene: TRBV11-3
CDR3 protein: CASSLVDSIRIRSGNTIYF
CDR3 DNA: TGTGCCAGCAGCTTAGTTGATAGTATCAGGATCCGCTCTGGAAACACCATATATTTT